Detailed here is one T cell receptor (beta chain). As yet, its antigen is unknown. This specimen belongs to a study of T cells in Graves' hyperthyroidism and ophthalmopathy. Background on the study: It was at initial diagnosis, before any treatment, that peripheral blood was collected. Study-wide results and caveats: Appearing also in blood were most of the thyroid clonotypes expanded above 0.001. Separation of ophthalmopathy from stable hyperthyroidism was achieved by a 13 V-J model.

Diagnosis of hyperthyroidism was new in patients aged 18 to 65, and its duration was under 2 months. V lost 6 bases and J lost 2; bases outside the gene matches: 7. Germline CDR1 MDHEN, CDR2 SYDVKM. The CDR3 is made up of 16 amino acids. Amplification targeted TCR beta CDR3 regions from RNA transcripts. TCR CDR3 underwent first-round RT-PCR with the HTBI primer set. From the multiplex PCR reads, TCRdb called clonotypes with MiXCR, one entry per CDR3 protein. The data hold roughly 710,000 distinct CDR3 sequences, with 30% to 40% observed a single time. The specimen sequenced was blood. V is TRBV28 and J is TRBJ2-6, with 7 positions matching TRBD1. This clonotype was obtained from a woman between 40 and 55 years old with Graves' hyperthyroidism. CDR3 sequence reads: CASSQTGYTGANVLTF. The CDR3 DNA follows: TGTGCCAGCAGCCAGACAGGGTATACTGGGGCCAACGTCCTGACTTTC.